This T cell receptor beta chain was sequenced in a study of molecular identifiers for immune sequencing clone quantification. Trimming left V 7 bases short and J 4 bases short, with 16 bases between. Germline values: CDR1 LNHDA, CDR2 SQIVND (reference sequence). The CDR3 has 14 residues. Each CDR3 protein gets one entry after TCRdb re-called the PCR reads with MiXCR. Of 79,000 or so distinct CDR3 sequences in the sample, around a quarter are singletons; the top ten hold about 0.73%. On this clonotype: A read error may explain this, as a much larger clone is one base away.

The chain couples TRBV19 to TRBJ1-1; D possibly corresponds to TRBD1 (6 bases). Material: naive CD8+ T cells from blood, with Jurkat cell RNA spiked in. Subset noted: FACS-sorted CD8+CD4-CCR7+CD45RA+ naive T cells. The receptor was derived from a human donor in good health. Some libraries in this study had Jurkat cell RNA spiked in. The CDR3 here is CASIYSGQFTEAFF. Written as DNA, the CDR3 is TGTGCCAGTATATACAGCGGACAGTTCACTGAAGCTTTCTTT.